A selection of T cell receptor beta chains follows, all from one sample in a study of T cell repertoires in cytomegalovirus infection. These receptors are not linked to any known antigen. TCRdb ran MiXCR on the reads and lists one entry per CDR3 protein. There are some 590,000 distinct CDR3 sequences in the sample; almost 40% occur only once, and 48% lies in the top ten. The material was cultured PBMCs, obtained from culture after CMV antigen stimulation. The receptors here all came from a human donor in good health (CMV status not recorded). Some clones in this sample may be carry-over from other donors' samples. CDR3s include the opening cysteine and the closing phenylalanine or tryptophan. A D gene is named only where the DNA matches it firmly. Some rows mark clone size as missing; the rest say once, few, many or name a class of expanded clone.

TRBJ2-1 | . | TRBV20-1 | . | TGCAGGGCCGTTCGGTCCTACAATGAGCAGTTCTTC | CRAVRSYNEQFF
TRBJ2-3 | . | TRBV5-1 | TRBD2 | TGCGCCAGCAGCGCGGGGGAGGACCCCTTCACAGATACGCAGTATTTT | CASSAGEDPFTDTQYF
TRBJ2-1 | . | TRBV10-3 | TRBD2 | TGTGCCATCAGTGGAAGCGGGGGGGCGGGGAATGAGCAGTTCTTC | CAISGSGGAGNEQFF
TRBJ2-7 | many | TRBV28 | . | TGTGCCAGCAGTCCGACACAACATGACCCCTACGAGCAGTACTTC | CASSPTQHDPYEQYF
TRBJ2-2 | . | TRBV11-2 | TRBD2 | TGTGCCAGCAGCTTAGCGGGAGGTTATTACACCGGGGAGCTGTTTTTT | CASSLAGGYYTGELFF
TRBJ2-3 | . | TRBV20-1 | . | TGCAGTGCTTGGGGACTTGAACAGGGTCCAGATACGCAGTATTTT | CSAWGLEQGPDTQYF
TRBJ2-3 | . | TRBV19 | . | TGTGCCAGTAGCCATGACCGTGATACGCAGTATTTT | CASSHDRDTQYF
TRBJ2-3 | few | TRBV4-3 | TRBD2 | TGCGCCAGCAGCCAAGGCCCAGCGGGAGGGCATTTAGATACGCAGTATTTT | CASSQGPAGGHLDTQYF
TRBJ2-7 | . | TRBV15 | . | TGTGCCACCAGCAGAGATCTGGGTGAAACCTACGAGCAGTACTTC | CATSRDLGETYEQYF
TRBJ2-5 | few | TRBV7-2 | TRBD2 | TGTGCCAGCAGCTTAGCGGCTAGCGGAGCCAGAGAGACCCAGTACTTC | CASSLAASGARETQYF
TRBJ2-1 | . | TRBV6-6 | TRBD2 | TGTGCCAGCAGGAGACTAGCGGGGTTACACAATGAGCAGTTCTTC | CASRRLAGLHNEQFF
TRBJ2-3 | few | TRBV11-1 | . | TGTGCCAGCAGAGTCGGCGGGTCCGGTACGCAGTATTTT | CASRVGGSGTQYF